These 28 T cell receptor beta chains were all obtained from the same sample, sequenced in a study of TIL therapy for anti-PD-1-resistant metastatic lung cancer. Sequencing used immunoSEQ v3. Profiled with immunoSEQ multiplex PCR; TCRdb holds only in-frame clones, not every one. The data contain 45,000 to 60,000 clones, roughly 85% of them singletons. Time point of the sample: pre-treatment sample, taken before nivolumab and TIL therapy. Sequences were derived from blood, sampled at baseline. Source of these receptors: a woman between 30 and 80 years old with non-small cell lung cancer.

The chain employs TRBV4-1 and TRBJ2-7; perhaps TRBD1 as D (6 bases). CDR1 MGHRA and CDR2 YSYEKL come from the germline V gene. Deletions cut 1 base from V and 2 bases from J, with 15 bases between. This CDR3 has 16 residues. In DNA form, the CDR3 reads TGCGCCAGCAGCCAAGGGCCAGGGGCAGGTACCTACGAGCAGTACTTC. Its protein product is CASSQGPGAGTYEQYF.

This chain connects TRBV30 to TRBJ2-5, with D perhaps matching TRBD1 or TRBD2 (5 bases each). Trimming removed 5 bases at V and 3 bases at J, with 16 bases between. Germline assignment: CDR1 GTSNPN and CDR2 SVGIG (reference sequence). The CDR3 is 14 amino acids. The CDR3 region has the DNA TGTGCCTGGGTTGCCGGGGCGGTGAAAGAGACCCAGTACTTC. This gives the protein CAWVAGAVKETQYF.

The chain joins TRBV6-4 to TRBJ1-1; D might be TRBD1 (5 bases). CDR1 is MRHNA and CDR2 is SNTAGT in the germline V gene. The CDR3 has 14 residues. Trimming pared 4 bases from V and 1 base from J, leaving 10 bases between. The CDR3 loop is CASSATTENTEAFF. CDR3 coding DNA: TGTGCCAGCAGTGCCACGACAGAGAACACTGAAGCTTTCTTT.

V usage is TRBV5-1 and J usage is TRBJ2-1, with 8 bases identical to TRBD2. The length of the CDR3 is 15 residues. The J segment lost 6 bases and the V segment lost 2 bases, leaving 7 bases of the junction unmatched. Germline lookup yields CDR1 SGHRS and CDR2 YFSETQ. The CDR3 coding sequence is TGCGCCAGCAGCTTCGGGACTAGATGGACCAATGAGCAGTTCTTC. The encoded protein is CASSFGTRWTNEQFF.

This clone was seen once. This sequence joins TRBV11-2 and TRBJ1-5; D is ambiguous. Trimming pared 0 bases from V and 4 bases from J, leaving 4 bases between. CDR3 size: 13 residues. CDR1 and CDR2 from the germline V gene are SGHAT and FQNNGV. The CDR3 is CASSLETNQPQHF. In DNA form, the CDR3 reads TGTGCCAGCAGCTTAGAGACAAATCAGCCCCAGCATTTT.

In DNA form, the CDR3 reads TGCGCCAGCAGCCAGTTTCCCGACCCGCGTACCGGGGAGCTGTTTTTT. Amino acids: CASSQFPDPRTGELFF. V is TRBV4-1 and J is TRBJ2-2, with D uncertain. The V end was cut by 3 bases, the J end by 5 bases, with 16 bases between. The CDR3 consists of 16 residues. Germline CDR1 MGHRA, CDR2 YSYEKL.

This clone has only one observation. The chain uses TRBV5-1 and TRBJ1-1; D perhaps matches TRBD1 (6 bases). With 2 bases removed from V and 4 bases from J, the gap between germline ends came to 12 bases. The CDR3 is 14 amino acids. Germline-derived CDR1 and CDR2 are SGHRS and YFSETQ. The CDR3 nucleotides are TGCGCCAGCAGCTTCACAGGGCAGGGCACTGAAGCTTTCTTT. Amino acids: CASSFTGQGTEAFF.

The chain is built from TRBV5-8 and TRBJ2-5, with D possibly being TRBD1 or TRBD2 (6 bases each). CDR3 size: 17 residues. Germline V lookup: CDR1 SGHTS, CDR2 YDEGEE. The V end lost 4 bases, the J end lost 5 bases, and 24 bases lay between the germline ends. CDR3 nucleotide sequence: TGTGCCAGCAGCCCCCAGGTCTTTAGGGGGGCAGGGGAGACCCAGTACTTC. Amino acids: CASSPQVFRGAGETQYF.

The rearrangement uses TRBV10-3 and TRBJ1-1; 11 bases line up with TRBD1. Trimming cost V 6 bases and J 2 bases; bases outside gene matches: 8. This CDR3 region has 16 residues. Germline V gene sequence: CDR1 ENHRY, CDR2 SYGVKD. The CDR3 spells CAIRDRGRPKNTEAFF. In nucleotides, the CDR3 is TGTGCCATCAGGGACAGGGGGCGCCCCAAAAACACTGAAGCTTTCTTT.

The gene calls are TRBV11-2 and TRBJ2-7, with D possibly TRBD2 on 6 matching bases. The V end was cut by 1 base, the J end by 5 bases, with 21 bases between. The V gene's germline CDR1 is SGHAT and CDR2 FQNNGV. The length of the CDR3 is 17 residues. CDR3 bases: TGTGCCAGCAGCTTAGGAGTAGGGTTCCGCGGGGCTAACGAGCAGTACTTC. This encodes CASSLGVGFRGANEQYF.

This clone occurred once. The chain's CDR3 is CASSYEGLAGGYQFF. CDR3 coding DNA: TGTGCCAGCAGTTACGAGGGACTAGCGGGGGGGTACCAGTTCTTC. V and J are TRBV6-5 and TRBJ2-1, with 16 bases lining up with TRBD2. The V gene end was trimmed by 2 bases and the J gene end by 13 bases; junction bases not matched to a gene: 5. CDR3 length: 15 residues. Looked up from germline, CDR1 is MNHEY and CDR2 is SVGAGI.

The V call is TRBV5-1, the J call TRBJ1-3; D unclear. Trimming cost V 3 bases and J 0 bases, with 7 bases left between them. CDR3 length equals 14 residues. Germline lookup yields CDR1 SGHRS and CDR2 YFSETQ. The CDR3 is CASSSSDSGNTIYF. CDR3 nucleotides: TGCGCCAGCAGCTCGAGCGACTCTGGAAACACCATATATTTT. The full variable domain, completed using reference TRBV5-1 and TRBJ1-3, is KAGVTQTPRYLIKTRGQQVTLSCSPISGHRSVSWYQQTPGQGLQFLFEYFSETQRNKGNFPGRFSGRQFSNSRSEMNVSTLELGDSALYLCASSSSDSGNTIYFGEGSWLTVV.

The V and J genes are TRBV2 and TRBJ2-5, with 8 bases aligning to TRBD2. The V segment lost 8 bases and the J segment 0 bases; nucleotides outside the gene matches: 5. Germline lookup yields CDR1 SNHLY and CDR2 FYNNEI. This CDR3 spans 14 amino acids. The CDR3 spells CASVASGYQETQYF. CDR3 in DNA: TGTGCCAGCGTGGCTAGCGGGTACCAAGAGACCCAGTACTTC.

The rearrangement joins TRBV9 to TRBJ1-5; D ambiguous. V lost 0 bases, J lost 3 bases, and 7 bases lay in between. This CDR3 region has 14 residues. In germline, CDR1 is SGDLS, CDR2 YYNGEE. This CDR3 reads CASSVEAFNQPQHF. The CDR3 nucleotides are TGTGCCAGCAGCGTAGAGGCCTTCAATCAGCCCCAGCATTTT.

The chain has TRBV7-9 and TRBJ1-5; D remains ambiguous. With 5 bases removed from V and 6 bases from J, the gap between germline ends came to 8 bases. CDR3 length: 12 amino acids. Germline loops: CDR1 SEHNR, CDR2 FQNEAQ (reference sequence). The CDR3 coding sequence is TGTGCCAGCAGCAACCGGGGTCAGCCCCAGCATTTT. This codes for CASSNRGQPQHF. The whole variable domain, filled in from reference TRBV7-9 and TRBJ1-5, reads DTGVSQNPRHKITKRGQNVTFRCDPISEHNRLYWYRQTLGQGPEFLTYFQNEAQLEKSRLLSDRFSAERPKGSFSTLEIQRTEQGDSAMYLCASSNRGQPQHFGDGTRLSIL.

This clone was recorded only once. V is TRBV7-9 and J is TRBJ2-5; D not certain. Germline lookup yields CDR1 SEHNR and CDR2 FQNEAQ (reference sequence). The CDR3 has 14 residues. The germline V and J ends were trimmed by 5 bases and 5 bases, with 15 bases remaining between them. The CDR3 is CASSPLISLETQYF. CDR3 DNA sequence: TGTGCCAGCAGCCCACTTATAAGTTTGGAGACCCAGTACTTC.

The V gene is TRBV5-6, the J gene TRBJ2-6, with no clear D. The CDR3 extends over 16 amino acids. Germline CDR1 reads SGHDT; CDR2 reads YYEEEE. V lost 0 bases, J lost 0 bases, and 7 bases lay in between. The CDR3 DNA is TGTGCCAGCAGCTTGGGCCCCACCTCTGGGGCCAACGTCCTGACTTTC. Encoded protein: CASSLGPTSGANVLTF. Full variable domain (missing parts from reference TRBV5-6 and TRBJ2-6): DAGVTQSPTHLIKTRGQQVTLRCSPKSGHDTVSWYQQALGQGPQFIFQYYEEEERQRGNFPDRFSGHQFPNYSSELNVNALLLGDSALYLCASSLGPTSGANVLTFGAGSRLTVL.

The chain uses TRBV28 and TRBJ1-3; D is possibly TRBD1 (5 bases). This CDR3 is built from 15 residues. The V end lost 2 bases, the J end lost 6 bases, and 14 bases lay between the germline ends. Germline values: CDR1 MDHEN, CDR2 SYDVKM. The chain's CDR3 is CASSLGGATVNTIYF. DNA for the CDR3: TGTGCCAGCAGTTTAGGAGGGGCTACAGTAAACACCATATATTTT.

This chain connects TRBV20-1 to TRBJ1-4; D not resolved. V was cut by 7 bases and J by 8 bases, with 11 bases left in between. From germline, CDR1 is DFQATT and CDR2 SNEGSKA (reference sequence). The CDR3 has 11 amino acids. DNA of the CDR3: TGCAGTGTACCCTACCGAGAAAAACTGTTTTTT. Translated: CSVPYREKLFF.

This clone was counted between two and nine times. Additional DNA sequences in this sample encode the identical CDR3. The chain combines TRBV4-1 with TRBJ1-3, with D hard to call. Germline loops: CDR1 MGHRA, CDR2 YSYEKL. The CDR3 totals 13 residues. V gave up 4 bases and J gave up 2 bases, with 6 bases separating them. The CDR3 DNA reads TGCGCCAGCAGCCGCGGGGCTGGAAACACCATATATTTT. It yields the protein CASSRGAGNTIYF.

The chain has TRBV19 and TRBJ1-2; D is perhaps TRBD1 (5 bases). The CDR3 totals 14 residues. Germline CDR1 reads LNHDA; CDR2 reads SQIVND (reference sequence). Deletions cut 1 base from V and 3 bases from J, with 9 bases between. The CDR3, as DNA: TGTGCCAGTAGTATAGGGGGGATCTACTATGGCTACACCTTC. Protein product: CASSIGGIYYGYTF.

The V and J genes are TRBV7-6 and TRBJ2-7, with D unclear. Trimming left V 1 base short and J 1 base short, with 14 bases between. The CDR3 covers 16 residues. The germline CDR1 and CDR2 sequences are SGHVS and FNYEAQ. CDR3 bases: TGTGCCAGCAGCTTAGGAACTCTCGGCGATTCCTACGAGCAGTACTTC. It encodes CASSLGTLGDSYEQYF. The full variable domain, its missing parts supplied by reference TRBV7-6 and TRBJ2-7, is GAGVSQSPRYKVTKRGQDVALRCDPISGHVSLYWYRQALGQGPEFLTYFNYEAQQDKSGLPNDRFSAERPEGSISTLTIQRTEQRDSAMYRCASSLGTLGDSYEQYFGPGTRLTVT.

The genes are TRBV7-9 and TRBJ1-1; the D is unclear. Germline-derived CDR1 and CDR2 are SEHNR and FQNEAQ (reference sequence). V gave up 2 bases and J gave up 5 bases, with 15 bases separating them. CDR3 length: 15 amino acids. For the CDR3, the DNA is TGTGCCAGCAGCTTATGGATCGCGGGGAAGACTGAAGCTTTCTTT. This gives the protein CASSLWIAGKTEAFF.

The genes are TRBV9 and TRBJ2-1, with 7 positions matching TRBD2. V dropped 0 bases and J dropped 4; count of bases not matched to a gene: 4. The CDR3 spans 15 residues. CDR1 SGDLS and CDR2 YYNGEE come from the germline V gene. Written as DNA, the CDR3 is TGTGCCAGCAGCGTAGGGGACTACTCATACAATGAGCAGTTCTTC. As protein: CASSVGDYSYNEQFF.

A single count supports this clone. The rearrangement uses TRBV4-2 and TRBJ2-3, with 13 bases that match TRBD2. Germline V gives CDR1 LGHNA, CDR2 YNFKEQ. This CDR3 region has 17 residues. Losses at the gene ends were 3 bases for V and 4 bases for J; bases not matched to a gene: 7. CDR3 sequence reads: CASSHPGLAGVSDTQYF. The CDR3 DNA reads TGTGCCAGCAGCCATCCCGGACTAGCGGGAGTATCAGATACGCAGTATTTT.

J is TRBJ1-1 and V is TRBV6-5; perhaps TRBD1 as D (5 bases). V was pared by 5 bases and J by 1 base, with 11 bases between. The length of the CDR3 is 14 residues. CDR1 is MNHEY, CDR2 SVGAGI, per germline. The CDR3 coding sequence is TGTGCCAGCAGTGTGGGGGGGAAGAACACTGAAGCTTTCTTT. This translates into CASSVGGKNTEAFF.

The CDR3 is CASSRSRSTDTQYF. In DNA, the CDR3 is TGTGCCAGCAGTAGAAGCAGGAGCACAGATACGCAGTATTTT. The chain uses TRBV28 and TRBJ2-3; D ambiguous. This CDR3 is 14 amino acids long. Looked up from germline, CDR1 is MDHEN and CDR2 is SYDVKM. Trimming shortened V by 5 bases and J by 0 bases, and 9 bases separated the two germline ends.

The chain is built from TRBV28 and TRBJ2-1; 8 bases match TRBD1. Germline loops: CDR1 MDHEN, CDR2 SYDVKM. After removal of 5 bases from V and 4 bases from J, the junction contained 10 bases not matched to a gene. There are 16 residues in the CDR3. For the CDR3, the DNA is TGTGCCAGCAGTCAAATCTGGGACAGGCCGTACAATGAGCAGTTCTTC. This sequence encodes CASSQIWDRPYNEQFF.